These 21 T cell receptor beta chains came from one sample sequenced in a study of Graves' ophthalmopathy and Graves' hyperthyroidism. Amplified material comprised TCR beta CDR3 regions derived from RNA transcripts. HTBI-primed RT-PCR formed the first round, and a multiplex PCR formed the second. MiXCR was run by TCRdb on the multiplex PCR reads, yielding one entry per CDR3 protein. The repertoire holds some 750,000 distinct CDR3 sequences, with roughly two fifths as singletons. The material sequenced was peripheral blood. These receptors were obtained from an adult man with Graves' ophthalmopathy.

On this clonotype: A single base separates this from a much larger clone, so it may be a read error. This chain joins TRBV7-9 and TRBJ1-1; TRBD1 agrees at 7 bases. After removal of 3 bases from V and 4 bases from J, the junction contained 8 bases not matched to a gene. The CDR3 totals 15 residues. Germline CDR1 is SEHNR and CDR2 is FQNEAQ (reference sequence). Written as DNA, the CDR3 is TGTGCCAGCAGCTTGGCCAACAGGGGAACCACTGAAGCTTTCTTT. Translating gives CASSLANRGTTEAFF.

The CDR3 bases are TGCAGCGTTGAACCTCAGGGGATAGGGGAGACCCAGTACTTC. It encodes CSVEPQGIGETQYF. The chain employs TRBV29-1 and TRBJ2-5; D perhaps matches TRBD1 (6 bases). V gave up 2 bases and J gave up 5 bases, with 15 bases separating them. CDR1 SQVTM and CDR2 ANQGSEA come from the germline V gene. This CDR3 comprises 14 residues.

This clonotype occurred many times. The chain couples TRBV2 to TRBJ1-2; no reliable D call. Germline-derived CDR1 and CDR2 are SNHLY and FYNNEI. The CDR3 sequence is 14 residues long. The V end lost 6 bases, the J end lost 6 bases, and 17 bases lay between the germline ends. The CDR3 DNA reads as TGTGCCAGCAGCGCCGACACCGCTCGAGATGGCTACACCTTC. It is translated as CASSADTARDGYTF.

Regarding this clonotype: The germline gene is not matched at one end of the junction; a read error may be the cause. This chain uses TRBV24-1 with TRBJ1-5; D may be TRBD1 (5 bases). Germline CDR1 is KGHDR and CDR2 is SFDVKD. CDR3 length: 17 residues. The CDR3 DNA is TGTGCCAGCAGTCAAACCTCCCAGGGTTTTAGCAATCAGCCCCAGCATTTT. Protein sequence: CASSQTSQGFSNQPQHF.

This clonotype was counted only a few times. CDR3 protein: CASSYLDRSNDPTGELFF. As DNA, the CDR3 is TGTGCCAGCAGTTACTTGGACAGGTCCAATGATCCCACCGGGGAGCTGTTTTTT. This sequence joins TRBV25-1 and TRBJ2-2, with 7 bases aligning to TRBD1. The CDR3 has 18 amino acids. Per germline, CDR1 MGHDK and CDR2 SYGVNS. Trimming at V came to 5 bases and at J to 4 bases, leaving 16 bases not matched to a gene.

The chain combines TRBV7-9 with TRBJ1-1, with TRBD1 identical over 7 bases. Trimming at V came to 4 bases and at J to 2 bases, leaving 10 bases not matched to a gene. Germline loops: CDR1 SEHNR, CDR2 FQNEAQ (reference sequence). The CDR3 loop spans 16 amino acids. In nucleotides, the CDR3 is TGTGCCAGCAGCTCTTACCGGACAGGCCTCAACACTGAAGCTTTCTTT. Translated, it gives CASSSYRTGLNTEAFF.

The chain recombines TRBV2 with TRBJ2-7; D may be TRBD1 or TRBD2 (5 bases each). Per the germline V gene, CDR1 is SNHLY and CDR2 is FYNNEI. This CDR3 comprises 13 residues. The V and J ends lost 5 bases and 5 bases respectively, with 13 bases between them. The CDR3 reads CASSLGRSDEQYF. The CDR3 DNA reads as TGTGCCAGCAGTCTGGGACGGAGTGACGAGCAGTACTTC.

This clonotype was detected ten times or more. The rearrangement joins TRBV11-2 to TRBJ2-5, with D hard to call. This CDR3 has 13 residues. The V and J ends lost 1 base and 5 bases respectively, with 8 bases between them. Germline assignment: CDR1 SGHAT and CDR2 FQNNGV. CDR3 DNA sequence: TGTGCCAGCAGCTTAGCCGGTAGCGAGACCCAGTACTTC. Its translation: CASSLAGSETQYF.

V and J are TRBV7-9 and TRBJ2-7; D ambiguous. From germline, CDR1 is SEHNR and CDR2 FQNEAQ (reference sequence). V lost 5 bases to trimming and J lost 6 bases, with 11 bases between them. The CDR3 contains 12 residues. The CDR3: CASSQLSVEQYF. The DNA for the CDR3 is TGTGCCAGCAGCCAGCTCTCAGTCGAGCAGTACTTC. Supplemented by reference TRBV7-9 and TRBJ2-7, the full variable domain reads DTGVSQNPRHKITKRGQNVTFRCDPISEHNRLYWYRQTLGQGPEFLTYFQNEAQLEKSRLLSDRFSAERPKGSFSTLEIQRTEQGDSAMYLCASSQLSVEQYFGPGTRLTVT.

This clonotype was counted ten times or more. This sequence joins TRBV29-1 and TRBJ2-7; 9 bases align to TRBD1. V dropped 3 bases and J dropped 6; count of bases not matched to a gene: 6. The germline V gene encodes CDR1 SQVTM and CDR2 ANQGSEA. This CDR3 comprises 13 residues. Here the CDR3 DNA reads TGCAGCGTTGATGGGACAGGGATGGGCGAGCAGTACTTC. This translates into CSVDGTGMGEQYF.

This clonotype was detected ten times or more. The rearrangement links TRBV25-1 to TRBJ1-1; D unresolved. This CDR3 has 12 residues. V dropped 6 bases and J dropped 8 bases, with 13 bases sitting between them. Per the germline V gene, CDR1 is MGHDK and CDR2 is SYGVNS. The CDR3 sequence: CASSVNTEEAFF. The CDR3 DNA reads TGTGCCAGCAGCGTAAATACAGAGGAAGCTTTCTTT.

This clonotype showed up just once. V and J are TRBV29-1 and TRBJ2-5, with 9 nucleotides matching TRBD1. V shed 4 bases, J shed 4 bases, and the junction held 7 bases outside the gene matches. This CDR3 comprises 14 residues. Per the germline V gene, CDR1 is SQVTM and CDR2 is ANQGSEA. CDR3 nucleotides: TGCAGCGTTGGCGGACAGGGGATGGGAGAGACCCAGTACTTC. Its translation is CSVGGQGMGETQYF.

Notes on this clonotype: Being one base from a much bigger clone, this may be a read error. The DNA for the CDR3 is TGTGCCAGCAGCCACTTAGGTGTGAACACTGAAGCTTACTTT. This gives the protein CASSHLGVNTEAYF. The gene calls are TRBV14 and TRBJ1-1; D unclear. The CDR3 runs to 14 residues. Germline values: CDR1 SGHDN, CDR2 FVKESK.

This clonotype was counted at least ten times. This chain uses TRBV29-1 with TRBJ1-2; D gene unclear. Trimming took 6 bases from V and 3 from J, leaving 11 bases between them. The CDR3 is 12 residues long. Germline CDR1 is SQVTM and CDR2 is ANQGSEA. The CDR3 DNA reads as TGCAGCGTCGAGTCGGGAGACTATGGCTACACCTTC. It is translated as CSVESGDYGYTF. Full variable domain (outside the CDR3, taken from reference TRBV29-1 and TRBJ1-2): SAVISQKPSRDICQRGTSLTIQCQVDSQVTMMFWYRQQPGQSLTLIATANQGSEATYESGFVIDKFPISRPNLTFSTLTVSNMSPEDSSIYLCSVESGDYGYTFGSGTRLTVV.

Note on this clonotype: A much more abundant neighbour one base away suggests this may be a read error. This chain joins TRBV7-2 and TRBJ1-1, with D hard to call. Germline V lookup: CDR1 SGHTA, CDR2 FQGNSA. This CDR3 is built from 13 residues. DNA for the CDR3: TGTGCCGGCAGCTTATCACATCCCACTGAAGCTTTCTTT. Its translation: CAGSLSHPTEAFF.

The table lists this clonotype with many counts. In nucleotides, the CDR3 is TGTGCCACCAGCAGAAAACCCCAAGAGACCCAGTACTTC. Translating gives CATSRKPQETQYF. V and J are TRBV15 and TRBJ2-5; unclear D gene. This CDR3 contains 13 residues. V was clipped by 2 bases and J by 1 base, with 5 bases between them. Germline assignment: CDR1 LNHNV and CDR2 YYDKDF (reference sequence).

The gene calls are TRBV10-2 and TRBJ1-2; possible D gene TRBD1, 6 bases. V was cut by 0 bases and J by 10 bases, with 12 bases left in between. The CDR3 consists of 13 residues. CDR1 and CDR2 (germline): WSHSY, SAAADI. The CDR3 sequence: CASSESVTGVYTF. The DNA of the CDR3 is TGCGCCAGCAGTGAGTCTGTGACAGGCGTCTACACCTTC.

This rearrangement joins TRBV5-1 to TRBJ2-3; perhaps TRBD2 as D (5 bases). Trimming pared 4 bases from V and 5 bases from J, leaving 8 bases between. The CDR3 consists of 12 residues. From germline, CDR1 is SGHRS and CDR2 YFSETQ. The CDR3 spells CASSTRGDTQYF. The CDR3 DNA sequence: TGCGCCAGCAGCACCCGGGGAGATACGCAGTATTTT.

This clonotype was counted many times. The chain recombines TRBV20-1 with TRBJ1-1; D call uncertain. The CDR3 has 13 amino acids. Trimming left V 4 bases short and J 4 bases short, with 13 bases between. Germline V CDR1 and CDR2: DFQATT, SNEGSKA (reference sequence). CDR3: CSATLYSRTEAFF. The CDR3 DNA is TGCAGTGCTACCCTGTATAGTCGCACTGAAGCTTTCTTT.

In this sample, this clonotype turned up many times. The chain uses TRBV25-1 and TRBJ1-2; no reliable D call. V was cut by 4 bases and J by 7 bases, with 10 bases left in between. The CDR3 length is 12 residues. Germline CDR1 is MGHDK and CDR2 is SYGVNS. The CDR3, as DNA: TGTGCCAGCAGTGGTGTCAGCCGTGGCTACACCTTC. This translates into CASSGVSRGYTF.

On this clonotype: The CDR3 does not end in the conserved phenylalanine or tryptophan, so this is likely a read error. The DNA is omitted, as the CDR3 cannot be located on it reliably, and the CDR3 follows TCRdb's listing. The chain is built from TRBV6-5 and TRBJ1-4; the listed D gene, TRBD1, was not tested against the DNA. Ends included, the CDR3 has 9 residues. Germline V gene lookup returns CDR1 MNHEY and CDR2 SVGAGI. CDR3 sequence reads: CASRVGQGY.